Below, 23 T cell receptor beta chains from the same sample are listed, as sequenced in a study of OX40 agonist ivuxolimab in advanced cancers. Produced via immunoSEQ multiplex PCR; TCRdb's table is partial and in-frame only. The data hold around 75,000 clones, with around 92% observed a single time. The input for sequencing was CD4+ or CD8+ T cells sorted from blood, taken in a trial of the OX40 agonist ivuxolimab. The receptors were sampled from an adult with an advanced solid tumor such as melanoma, head and neck, liver or kidney cancer.

The CDR3 reads CASSTRTSGRGNEQYF. CDR3 DNA sequence: TGTGCCAGCAGCACTCGGACTAGCGGGAGGGGCAACGAGCAGTACTTC. The J gene is TRBJ2-7, the V gene TRBV7-8; 15 bases fit TRBD2. J lost 5 bases, V lost 5 bases, and 7 bases had no gene match. The CDR3 consists of 16 residues. Germline V gene data show CDR1 as SGHVS and CDR2 as FQNEAQ.

In DNA, the CDR3 is TGTGCCAGCAGCTCGGCGTACAATCAGCCCCAGCATTTT. It yields the protein CASSSAYNQPQHF. The chain carries TRBV5-6 and TRBJ1-5; D not resolved. V lost 3 bases, J lost 3 bases, and 7 bases lay in between. CDR3 size: 13 residues. Per germline, CDR1 SGHDT and CDR2 YYEEEE.

The chain recombines TRBV15 with TRBJ1-2; the D gene is possibly TRBD1 (5 bases). Trimming shortened V by 2 bases and J by 4 bases, and 11 bases separated the two germline ends. The V gene's germline CDR1 is LNHNV and CDR2 YYDKDF (reference sequence). CDR3 size: 14 residues. The CDR3: CATSRYQGSYGYTF. DNA for the CDR3: TGTGCCACCAGCAGATACCAGGGTTCCTATGGCTACACCTTC.

The V call is TRBV19, the J call TRBJ2-7, with 8 bases aligning to TRBD1. V lost 11 bases and J lost 0; bases outside the gene matches: 6. Germline assignment: CDR1 LNHDA and CDR2 SQIVND (reference sequence). There are 13 residues in the CDR3. The CDR3 sequence: CAAGTGGSYEQYF. The DNA of the CDR3 is TGTGCCGCTGGAACAGGGGGCTCCTACGAGCAGTACTTC.

This chain links TRBV29-1 with TRBJ2-5; 7 positions agree with TRBD2. The germline CDR1 and CDR2 sequences are SQVTM and ANQGSEA. The trim removed 7 bases at V and 5 bases at J, leaving 10 bases unmatched. The CDR3 runs to 13 residues. Here the CDR3 DNA reads TGCAGCGCCCTGGGGGGGAGTCGGGAGACCCAGTACTTC. It is translated as CSALGGSRETQYF.

The chain has TRBV11-3 and TRBJ1-3, with unresolved D. This CDR3 comprises 17 residues. V dropped 0 bases and J dropped 0 bases, with 12 bases sitting between them. Germline CDR1 reads SGHNT; CDR2 reads YENEEA. The DNA of the CDR3 is TGTGCCAGCAGCTTAGATATCCGACGAAGCTCTGGAAACACCATATATTTT. This encodes CASSLDIRRSSGNTIYF.

In DNA form, the CDR3 reads TGTGCCAGCAGCTTAGGTTCCGGAAGCGAGACCCAGTACTTC. Its translation is CASSLGSGSETQYF. The chain employs TRBV7-9 and TRBJ2-5; D is unresolved. Germline V lookup: CDR1 SEHNR, CDR2 FQNEAQ (reference sequence). The CDR3 spans 14 residues. Trimming stripped 1 base from V and 5 bases from J, with 11 bases between.

The CDR3 here is CASSAQTGSSYNEQFF. The CDR3 DNA reads as TGCGCCAGCAGCGCCCAGACAGGGAGCTCCTACAATGAGCAGTTCTTC. The J gene is TRBJ2-1, the V gene TRBV5-1; 7 bases align to TRBD1. J was trimmed by 0 bases and V by 4 bases; bases with no gene match: 7. The germline CDR1 and CDR2 sequences are SGHRS and YFSETQ. The CDR3 has 16 amino acids.

The rearrangement uses TRBV4-1 and TRBJ1-1; perhaps TRBD1 as D (5 bases). The CDR3 is made up of 14 amino acids. CDR1 is MGHRA and CDR2 is YSYEKL in the germline V gene. The V and J ends lost 4 bases and 2 bases respectively, with 11 bases between them. This CDR3 reads CASSLDRPNTEAFF. The CDR3 nucleotides read TGCGCCAGCAGCCTCGACAGACCTAACACTGAAGCTTTCTTT.

The chain's CDR3 is CASSTGQGWTEAFF. For the CDR3, the DNA is TGTGCCAGTAGTACGGGACAGGGATGGACTGAAGCTTTCTTT. The chain has TRBV19 and TRBJ1-1; 9 positions match TRBD1. The CDR3 has 14 residues. J gave up 5 bases and V 4 bases, and 5 bases lay outside the gene matches. Germline V gene sequence: CDR1 LNHDA, CDR2 SQIVND (reference sequence).

This chain joins TRBV21-1 and TRBJ1-1. TRBV21-1 is an annotated pseudogene. This CDR3 contains 15 residues. The CDR3 loop is CASITLGNANTEAFF. The CDR3 coding sequence is TGTGCCAGCATTACTCTGGGGAACGCCAACACTGAAGCTTTCTTT.

The chain has TRBV5-1 and TRBJ2-5, with a possible D match to TRBD1 (5 bases). The V gene's germline CDR1 is SGHRS and CDR2 YFSETQ. V was trimmed by 4 bases and J by 3 bases, leaving 16 bases between them. The CDR3 sequence is 15 residues long. CDR3 in DNA: TGCGCCAGCAGCCGAAGTGGGGCGGCTGAAGAGACCCAGTACTTC. As protein: CASSRSGAAEETQYF. The full variable domain, its missing parts supplied by reference TRBV5-1 and TRBJ2-5, is KAGVTQTPRYLIKTRGQQVTLSCSPISGHRSVSWYQQTPGQGLQFLFEYFSETQRNKGNFPGRFSGRQFSNSRSEMNVSTLELGDSALYLCASSRSGAAEETQYFGPGTRLLVL.

The V call is TRBV7-9, the J call TRBJ2-7; TRBD2 is a possible D gene (6 bases). Trimming took off 0 bases at V and 4 bases at J, with 16 bases between the two ends. The CDR3 has 16 amino acids. Germline assignment: CDR1 SEHNR and CDR2 FQNEAQ (reference sequence). CDR3 region: CASSLAGGTVLYEQYF. The CDR3 DNA reads as TGTGCCAGCAGCTTAGCTGGCGGGACCGTCCTGTACGAGCAGTACTTC.

Regarding this clone: Different DNA sequences within this sample yield the same CDR3. The chain has TRBV5-4 and TRBJ2-3, with 9 nucleotides matching TRBD1. The trim removed 4 bases at V and 3 bases at J, leaving 6 bases unmatched. Germline V gene sequence: CDR1 SGHNT, CDR2 YYREEE (reference sequence). The CDR3 contains 15 residues. The CDR3 coding sequence is TGTGCCAGCAGCCTGCCGGGACAGGGTACAGATACGCAGTATTTT. Its translation is CASSLPGQGTDTQYF.

This clone was seen only a few times. This chain joins TRBV27 and TRBJ1-2; the match to TRBD1 covers 10 bases. V lost 4 bases to trimming and J lost 8 bases; unmatched junction nucleotides: 13. CDR3 length: 16 amino acids. From germline, CDR1 is MNHEY and CDR2 SMNVEV (reference sequence). As DNA, the CDR3 is TGTGCCAGCAGTTCCCCCAGTCGGGACAGGGGAAAGGGCTACACCTTC. Its protein product is CASSSPSRDRGKGYTF.

J is TRBJ2-3 and V is TRBV7-6, with D possibly TRBD2 on 5 matching bases. Trimming removed 5 bases from V and 6 bases from J, with 15 bases in between. The CDR3 has 14 amino acids. Germline-derived CDR1 and CDR2 are SGHVS and FNYEAQ. The CDR3 region is CASSRRTLPDTQYF. CDR3 in DNA: TGTGCCAGCAGCCGTCGGACTCTCCCCGATACGCAGTATTTT.

The V gene is TRBV11-2, the J gene TRBJ2-7; 8 bases fit TRBD2. V was clipped by 6 bases and J by 0 bases; unmatched bases: 7. Germline CDR1 SGHAT, CDR2 FQNNGV. There are 15 residues in the CDR3. The CDR3 DNA reads TGTGCCAGCAGGTACCTAGCGGGTAGCTCCTACGAGCAGTACTTC. Its protein product is CASRYLAGSSYEQYF.

The chain uses TRBV19 and TRBJ1-6; D is undetermined. Germline V gives CDR1 LNHDA, CDR2 SQIVND (reference sequence). This CDR3 contains 12 residues. The V gene lost 10 bases and the J gene lost 13 bases, with 17 bases spanning the gap. The CDR3, as DNA: TGTGCCACCGACCACCAAGGTTCGCCCCTCCACTTT. Residues: CATDHQGSPLHF.

The chain is built from TRBV28 and TRBJ2-1; TRBD2 matches at 13 bases. V lost 4 bases to trimming and J lost 7 bases; unmatched junction nucleotides: 13. The V gene's germline CDR1 is MDHEN and CDR2 SYDVKM. The CDR3 contains 18 residues. Here the CDR3 DNA reads TGTGCCAGCAGTTACATCCCCCGACTAGCGGGAGGAATGAATGAGCAGTTCTTC. Protein product: CASSYIPRLAGGMNEQFF.

This chain uses TRBV25-1 with TRBJ2-3; D is possibly TRBD1 (5 bases). The V gene's germline CDR1 is MGHDK and CDR2 SYGVNS. Between the trimmed V and J ends, which lost 3 bases and 1 base, there was a span of 14 bases. This CDR3 spans 16 amino acids. CDR3: CASSDARGGRTDTQYF. As DNA, the CDR3 is TGTGCCAGCAGTGATGCAAGGGGCGGACGCACAGATACGCAGTATTTT. Full variable domain (outside the CDR3, taken from reference TRBV25-1 and TRBJ2-3): EADIYQTPRYLVIGTGKKITLECSQTMGHDKMYWYQQDPGMELHLIHYSYGVNSTEKGDLSSESTVSRIRTEHFPLTLESARPSHTSQYLCASSDARGGRTDTQYFGPGTRLTVL.

The chain couples TRBV5-8 to TRBJ2-3; TRBD2 matches 16 bases. With 4 bases clipped from V and 3 bases from J, the junction kept 14 bases outside the gene matches. Germline values: CDR1 SGHTS, CDR2 YDEGEE. This CDR3 spans 20 amino acids. The DNA of the CDR3 is TGTGCCAGCAGCCCCAACGCCGGGACTAGCGGGAGGGGGGGGACAGATACGCAGTATTTT. Protein sequence: CASSPNAGTSGRGGTDTQYF.

This clone has just one count. This chain links TRBV4-1 with TRBJ2-3; TRBD2 matches 9 bases. V shed 3 bases, J shed 2 bases, and the junction held 9 bases outside the gene matches. CDR3 length equals 17 residues. Germline V lookup: CDR1 MGHRA, CDR2 YSYEKL. DNA of the CDR3: TGCGCCAGCAGCCAGGGGGGGATAGCGGGGGCCACAGATACGCAGTATTTT. It is translated as CASSQGGIAGATDTQYF.

This clone was counted a few times. V gene TRBV25-1 combines with J gene TRBJ1-2; D remains ambiguous. Between the trimmed V and J ends, which lost 1 base and 5 bases, there was a span of 8 bases. The V gene's germline CDR1 is MGHDK and CDR2 SYGVNS. The CDR3 is made up of 13 amino acids. The CDR3 bases are TGTGCCAGCAGTGAATGGGAACAGTATGGCTACACCTTC. It translates to CASSEWEQYGYTF.